This T cell receptor beta chain was profiled in a study of spatial heterogeneity in lung cancer. Study in general: Each unique TCR and UMI combination was seen more than ten times on average in raw reads.

Each TCR cDNA molecule bore a unique molecular identifier. TCRdb re-derived calls from the 5' RACE reads in MiXCR, one entry per CDR3 protein. The data hold about 100,000 distinct CDR3 sequences, with 4.4% observed a single time. This clonotype appeared many times. Antigen: not known. The time point is: sample taken at primary tumor resection. No cell sorting; template was whole RNA from tumor, lung tissue or PBMC. The study, taken as a whole, reports: Mutation counts in tumors were tracked by counts of expanded intratumoral alpha and beta TCRs.

The CDR3 contains 17 residues. Germline CDR1 reads ENHRY; CDR2 reads SYGVKD. The ends lost 3 bases at V and 9 bases at J; junction bases unmatched: 16. The chain links TRBV10-3 to TRBJ2-4, with TRBD2 matching 8 bases. The material sequenced was lung tumor tissue, taken at surgery. The source of this sequence is a male donor with early-stage non-small cell lung cancer. CDR3: CAISDLGPGLGRGIQYF. Written as DNA, the CDR3 is TGTGCCATCAGTGATCTAGGACCGGGACTAGGTCGCGGCATTCAGTACTTC.